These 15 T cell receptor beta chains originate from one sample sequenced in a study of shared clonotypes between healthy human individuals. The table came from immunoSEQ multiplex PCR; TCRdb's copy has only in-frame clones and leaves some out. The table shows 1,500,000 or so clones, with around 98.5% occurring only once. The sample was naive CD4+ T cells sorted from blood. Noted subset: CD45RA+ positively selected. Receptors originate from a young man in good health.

The CDR3 loop reads CASSRGGEASYEQYF. The CDR3 region has the DNA TGTGCCAGCAGTCGAGGGGGGGAGGCCTCCTACGAGCAGTACTTC. The rearrangement links TRBV28 to TRBJ2-7, with a weak D call TRBD2 (7 bases). V lost 5 bases, J lost 0 bases, and 14 bases lay in between. The V gene's germline CDR1 is MDHEN and CDR2 SYDVKM. The CDR3 length is 15 residues.

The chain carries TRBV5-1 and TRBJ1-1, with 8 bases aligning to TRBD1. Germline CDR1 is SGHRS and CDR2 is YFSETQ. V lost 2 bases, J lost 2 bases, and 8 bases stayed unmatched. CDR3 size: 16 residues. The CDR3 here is CASSFSGQGYNTEAFF. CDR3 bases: TGCGCCAGCAGCTTCTCAGGACAGGGCTATAACACTGAAGCTTTCTTT.

This CDR3 reads CASSLRGRDTGELFF. CDR3 DNA: TGTGCCAGCAGCTTAAGGGGGCGCGACACCGGGGAGCTGTTTTTT. The rearrangement uses TRBV7-3 and TRBJ2-2; a weak D match, TRBD1 (6 bases). CDR1 is SGHTA, CDR2 FQGTGA, per germline. This CDR3 is 15 amino acids long. Trimming took off 1 base at V and 3 bases at J, with 9 bases between the two ends.

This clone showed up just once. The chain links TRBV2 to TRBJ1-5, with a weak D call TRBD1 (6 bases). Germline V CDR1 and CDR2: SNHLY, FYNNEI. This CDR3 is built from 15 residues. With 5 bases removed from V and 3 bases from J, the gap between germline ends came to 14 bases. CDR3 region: CASSYGGALNQPQHF. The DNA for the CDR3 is TGTGCCAGCAGTTACGGGGGGGCCCTCAATCAGCCCCAGCATTTT.

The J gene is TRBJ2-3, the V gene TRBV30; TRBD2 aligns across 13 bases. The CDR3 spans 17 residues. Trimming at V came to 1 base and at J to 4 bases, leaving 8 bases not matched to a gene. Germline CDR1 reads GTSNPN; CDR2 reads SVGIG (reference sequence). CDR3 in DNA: TGTGCCTGGAGTGCCCGTCGGACTAGCGGGAGCCCAGATACGCAGTATTTT. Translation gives CAWSARRTSGSPDTQYF.

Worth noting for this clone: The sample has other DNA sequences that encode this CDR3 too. CDR3 residues: CASSRTGDEQYF. In DNA form, the CDR3 reads TGCGCCAGCTCCAGGACAGGGGACGAGCAGTACTTC. The rearrangement joins TRBV5-1 to TRBJ2-7; 9 nucleotides align to TRBD1. CDR3 size: 12 residues. The germline V gene has CDR1 SGHRS and CDR2 YFSETQ. V lost 7 bases to trimming and J lost 5 bases; unmatched junction nucleotides: 4. The variable domain in full, completed from reference TRBV5-1 and TRBJ2-7, reads KAGVTQTPRYLIKTRGQQVTLSCSPISGHRSVSWYQQTPGQGLQFLFEYFSETQRNKGNFPGRFSGRQFSNSRSEMNVSTLELGDSALYLCASSRTGDEQYFGPGTRLTVT.

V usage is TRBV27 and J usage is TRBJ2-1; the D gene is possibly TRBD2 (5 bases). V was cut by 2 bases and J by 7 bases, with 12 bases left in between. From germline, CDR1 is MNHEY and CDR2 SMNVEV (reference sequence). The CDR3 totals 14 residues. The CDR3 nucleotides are TGTGCCAGCAGTTTAGCAGCGGCCCTTAATGAGCAGTTCTTC. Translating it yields CASSLAAALNEQFF.

The CDR3, as DNA: TGTGCCAGCAGTGCGACAGCGAACACTGAAGCTTTCTTT. Translated: CASSATANTEAFF. This chain uses TRBV6-1 with TRBJ1-1, with D possibly matching TRBD1 (5 bases). Germline V gene sequence: CDR1 MNHNS, CDR2 SASEGT. V lost 4 bases to trimming and J lost 1 base, with 7 bases between them. CDR3 length: 13 amino acids.

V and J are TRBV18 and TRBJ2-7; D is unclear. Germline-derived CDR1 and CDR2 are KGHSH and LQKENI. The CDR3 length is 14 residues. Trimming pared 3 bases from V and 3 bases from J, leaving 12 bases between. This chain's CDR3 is CASSPVEQSYEQYF. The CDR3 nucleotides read TGTGCCAGCTCACCGGTGGAACAGAGCTACGAGCAGTACTTC. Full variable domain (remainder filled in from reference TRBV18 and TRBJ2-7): NAGVMQNPRHLVRRRGQEARLRCSPMKGHSHVYWYRQLPEEGLKFMVYLQKENIIDESGMPKERFSAEFPKEGPSILRIQQVVRGDSAAYFCASSPVEQSYEQYFGPGTRLTVT.

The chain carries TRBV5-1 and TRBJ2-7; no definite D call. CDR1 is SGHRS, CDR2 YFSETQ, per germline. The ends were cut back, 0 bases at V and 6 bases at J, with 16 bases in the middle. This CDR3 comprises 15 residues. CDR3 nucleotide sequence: TGCGCCAGCAGCTTGGATACTGTGGGTGTGGGCGAGCAGTACTTC. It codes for CASSLDTVGVGEQYF. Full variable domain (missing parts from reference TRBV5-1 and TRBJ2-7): KAGVTQTPRYLIKTRGQQVTLSCSPISGHRSVSWYQQTPGQGLQFLFEYFSETQRNKGNFPGRFSGRQFSNSRSEMNVSTLELGDSALYLCASSLDTVGVGEQYFGPGTRLTVT.

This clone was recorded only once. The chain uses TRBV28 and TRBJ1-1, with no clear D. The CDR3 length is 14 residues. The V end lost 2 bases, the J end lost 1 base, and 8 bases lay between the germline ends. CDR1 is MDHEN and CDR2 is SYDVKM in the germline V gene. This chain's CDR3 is CASSLIARNTEAFF. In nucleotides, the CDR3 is TGTGCCAGCAGTTTAATAGCTAGGAACACTGAAGCTTTCTTT.

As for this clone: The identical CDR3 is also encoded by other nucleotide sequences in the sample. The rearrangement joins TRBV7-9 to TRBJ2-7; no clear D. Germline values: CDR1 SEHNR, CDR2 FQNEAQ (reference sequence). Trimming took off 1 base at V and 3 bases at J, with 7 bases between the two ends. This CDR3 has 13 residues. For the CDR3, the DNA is TGTGCCAGCAGCTTAGTGGGCGGCTACGAGCAGTACTTC. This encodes CASSLVGGYEQYF.

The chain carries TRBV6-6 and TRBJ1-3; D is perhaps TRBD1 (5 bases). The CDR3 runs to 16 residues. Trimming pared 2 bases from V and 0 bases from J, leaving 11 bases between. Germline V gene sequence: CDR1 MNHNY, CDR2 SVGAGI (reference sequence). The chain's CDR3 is CASSYPGRGSGNTIYF. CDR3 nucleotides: TGTGCCAGCAGTTACCCCGGGAGGGGCTCTGGAAACACCATATATTTT.

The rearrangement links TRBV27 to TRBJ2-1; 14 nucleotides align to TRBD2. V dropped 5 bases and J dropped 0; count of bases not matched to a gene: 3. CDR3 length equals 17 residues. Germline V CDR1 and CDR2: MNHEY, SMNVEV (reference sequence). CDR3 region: CASSRGTSGSSYNEQFF. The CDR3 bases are TGTGCCAGCAGTAGAGGGACTAGCGGGAGCTCCTACAATGAGCAGTTCTTC.

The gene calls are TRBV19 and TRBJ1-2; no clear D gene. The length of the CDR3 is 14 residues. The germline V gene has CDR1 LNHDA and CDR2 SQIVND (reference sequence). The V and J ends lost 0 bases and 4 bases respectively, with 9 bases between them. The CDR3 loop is CASSIEGRPYGYTF. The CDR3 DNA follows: TGTGCCAGTAGTATAGAAGGGCGGCCCTATGGCTACACCTTC.